Listed below are T cell receptor beta chains from one sample, sequenced in a study of CD8+ T cells in alopecia areata. The protocol was immunoSEQ multiplex PCR, while the TCRdb copy is restricted to in-frame clones and leaves out a portion. The sample lists 110,000 or so clones, roughly 58% occurring once. Sequenced material: CD8+ T cells sorted from blood, taken at week 4, from a patient treated with tofacitinib. Source of these receptors: a human donor with alopecia areata. CDR3s include the opening cysteine and the closing phenylalanine or tryptophan. The order of the fields is V gene, J gene, clone size, D gene, CDR3 DNA, CDR3 protein. D genes are given only for firm matches. Size is stated for part of the rows, as once, few or many counts, or as a class when the clone is expanded.

TRBV30	TRBJ2-1	NA	NA	TGTGCCTGGAGTGTATCCCCGGGGAGGTACAATGAGCAGTTCTTC	CAWSVSPGRYNEQFF
TRBV18	TRBJ2-1	few	NA	TGTGCCAGCTGCACACAGGGTCCAGTTTACAATGAGCAGTTCTTC	CASCTQGPVYNEQFF
TRBV29-1	TRBJ2-3	NA	TRBD2	TGCAGCGTTTTAGGGACACTAGCGGGGCGGGATACGCAGTATTTT	CSVLGTLAGRDTQYF
TRBV29-1	TRBJ2-3	once	TRBD2	TGCAGCGTTGAGGGACTAGCGGATAGCACAGATACGCAGTATTTT	CSVEGLADSTDTQYF
TRBV7-9	TRBJ1-5	NA	NA	TGTGCCAGCAGCTTAGCTGGAAGACAGAATCAGCCCCAGCATTTT	CASSLAGRQNQPQHF
TRBV29-1	TRBJ2-5	NA	NA	TGCAGCGTTGAACGGCGAGGTAAAGAGACCCAGTACTTC	CSVERRGKETQYF
TRBV29-1	TRBJ1-2	NA	NA	TGCAGCGTTGTGGGGGCAAGCTATGGCTACACCTTC	CSVVGASYGYTF
TRBV29-1	TRBJ2-3	NA	NA	TGCAGCGGGTGGACAGATACGCAGTATTTT	CSGWTDTQYF
TRBV6-5	TRBJ2-1	few	TRBD1	TGTGCCAGCAGCCGGACAGGGGGCAACAATGAGCAGTTCTTC	CASSRTGGNNEQFF
TRBV29-1	TRBJ1-1	NA	NA	TGCAGCGTTGAAGGCCAGAACACTGAAGCTTTCTTT	CSVEGQNTEAFF
TRBV4-1	TRBJ1-6	once	TRBD1	TGCGCCAGCAGCCAAGCGGGCCTCGGGGGGACAGATAATTCACCCCTCCACTTT	CASSQAGLGGTDNSPLHF
TRBV30	TRBJ2-7	NA	NA	TGTGCCTGGAGTACGGGGTACGAGCAGTACTTC	CAWSTGYEQYF
TRBV29-1	TRBJ1-2	NA	TRBD1	TGCAGCGTCCCGGACAGGGCTTATGGCTACACCTTC	CSVPDRAYGYTF
TRBV5-1	TRBJ2-7	few	NA	TGCGCCAGCAGCTTCGGCAGTCCCTACGAGCAGTACTTC	CASSFGSPYEQYF
TRBV7-9	TRBJ2-7	NA	TRBD1	TGTGCCAGCACCCTCGGGACAGAGTCCTACGAGCAGTACTTC	CASTLGTESYEQYF
TRBV29-1	TRBJ1-2	NA	NA	TGCAGCACCCCACTCGGCTATGGCTACACCTTC	CSTPLGYGYTF